This paragraph covers one T cell receptor beta chain sequence. The table came from immunoSEQ multiplex PCR; TCRdb's copy has only in-frame clones and leaves some out. Of roughly 51,000 clones listed, 85% to 95% are singletons. This CDR3 has 14 residues. CDR1 and CDR2 from the germline V gene are LNHNV and YYDKDF (reference sequence). V was pared by 1 base and J by 1 base, with 7 bases between. The data were taken from a study of T cell changes during pregnancy in multiple sclerosis. The rearrangement joins TRBV15 to TRBJ1-1; D is unresolved. Sequencing was performed on CD8+ T cells from peripheral blood mononuclear cells, taken before pregnancy. The receptor was derived from a female donor with multiple sclerosis, enrolled in a pregnancy study. DNA for the CDR3: TGTGCCACCAGCAGAGTGATCGGGAACACTGAAGCTTTCTTT. Translating it yields CATSRVIGNTEAFF.